This note documents a single T cell receptor (beta chain) sequence. These data belong to a study of blood T cell repertoires in COVID-19. Authors' analysis steps: For nucleated cells, counts were estimated from reference gene primer amplification. The data were produced by immunoSEQ multiplex PCR, yet TCRdb's version contains in-frame clones alone and is incomplete. The V and J calls and the clone size are those of that table, but D and trimming were determined from the DNA. The sample contains 40,000 to 50,000 clones, roughly 88% of which appear only once. Germline values: CDR1 MNHEY, CDR2 SMNVEV (reference sequence). The germline V and J ends were trimmed by 6 bases and 3 bases, with 21 bases remaining between them. CDR3 size: 16 residues.

Source material: peripheral blood. The clonotype comes from a human donor in a cohort sampled during active COVID-19. The donor label of this sample is uncertain. This chain uses TRBV27 with TRBJ2-7; TRBD1 might be the D (6 bases). The CDR3 nucleotides read TGTGCCAGCAGCCCTACCCGACGGACAGATTTCTACGAGCAGTACTTC. Translation: CASSPTRRTDFYEQYF.